The source of this TCR beta chain is a study of shared clonotypes between healthy human individuals. General study results and limits: Clonotype sharing among donors was thought likely to change with sequencing depth.

From CD4+ cells came CD45RA+ naive and CD45RA-negative memory subsets. Concerning this clone itself: Its cognate antigen is unknown.

Several immunoSEQ plates held equal portions of the genomic DNA taken from each subset. TCRdb keeps only in-frame clones here, not all; method: immunoSEQ multiplex PCR. The sample holds 1.6 million or so clones; around 98.5% are singletons and the top ten take under 0.45%. The V end was cut by 5 bases, the J end by 6 bases, with 5 bases between. This CDR3 has 10 residues. Germline lookup yields CDR1 SQVTM and CDR2 ANQGSEA. The TCR originated in a young man in good health. Material for sequencing was naive CD4+ T cells sorted from blood. Regarding subset: CD45RA+ positively selected. The chain combines TRBV29-1 with TRBJ2-1; D is unresolved. The CDR3 coding sequence is TGCAGCGTTTCGGCCAATGAGCAGTTCTTC. This translates into CSVSANEQFF.